This TCR beta chain was found in a study of beta chain features in type 1 diabetes. The study, taken as a whole, reports: The question of HLA type influencing TCRB rearrangement was one that remained unresolved here. Reads derived from cDNA could over-represent cells showing high TCR expression. Insertion counts at VDJ junctions were lower in type 1 diabetes patients, who also showed more deletions there. Patients' naive, central memory and Treg TCRB repertoires seemed closer to one another than those of healthy donors.

About this clone: What it binds is not known.

Expressed TCRB transcripts got sequenced, as all isolated RNA was reverse transcribed. Some clones are missing from TCRdb's copy, which holds only in-frame ones; the method was immunoSEQ multiplex PCR. The sample includes approximately 200,000 clones, about 9.3% seen only once; the top ten take under 0.035%. Per germline, CDR1 MNHEY and CDR2 SVGAGI. The V end lost 3 bases, the J end lost 3 bases, and 9 bases lay between the germline ends. CDR3 length: 13 residues. This sequence originates from a woman younger than 30 in good health. The specimen sequenced was naive CD4+ T cells from blood. This sequence joins TRBV6-5 and TRBJ2-7; tentative D call: TRBD1 (5 bases). CDR3 sequence: CASSYDRFYEQYF. DNA of the CDR3: TGTGCCAGCAGTTATGACAGATTCTACGAGCAGTACTTC.